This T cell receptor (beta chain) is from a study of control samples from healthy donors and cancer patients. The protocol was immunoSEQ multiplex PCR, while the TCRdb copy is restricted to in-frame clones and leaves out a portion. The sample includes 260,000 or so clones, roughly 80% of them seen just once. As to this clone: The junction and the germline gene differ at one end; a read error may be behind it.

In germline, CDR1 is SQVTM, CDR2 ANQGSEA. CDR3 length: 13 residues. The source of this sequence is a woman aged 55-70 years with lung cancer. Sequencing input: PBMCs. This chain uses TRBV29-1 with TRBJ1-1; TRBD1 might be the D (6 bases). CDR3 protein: CSAETQGIPEAFF. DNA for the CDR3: TGCAGCGCTGAAACCCAGGGGATCCCTGAAGCTTTCTTT. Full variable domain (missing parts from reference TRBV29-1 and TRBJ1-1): SAVISQKPSRDICQRGTSLTIQCQVDSQVTMMFWYRQQPGQSLTLIATANQGSEATYESGFVIDKFPISRPNLTFSTLTVSNMSPEDSSIYLCSAETQGIPEAFFGQGTRLTVV.